The 9 T cell receptor beta chains listed next were all sequenced from one sample in a study of cytomegalovirus exposure and HLA in healthy donors. The protocol was immunoSEQ multiplex PCR, while the TCRdb copy is restricted to in-frame clones and leaves out a portion. The data contain approximately 160,000 clones, 80% to 90% of them seen just once; the ten biggest clones take up around 2.4%. Specimen: PBMCs. Every receptor here comes from a woman between 18 and 29 years old in good health and CMV-seronegative.

This clone came up once. V gene TRBV21-1 combines with J gene TRBJ2-7; whether TRBD1, the table's D call, matches the DNA was not checked. TRBV21-1 is flagged as a pseudogene. This CDR3 has 14 residues. CDR3 nucleotides: TGTGCCAGCAGCCAACGGGACAGGGTAAATGAGCAGTACTTC. This sequence encodes CASSQRDRVNEQYF.

This clone came up once. The rearrangement joins TRBV5-1 to TRBJ1-2; weak D call: TRBD1 (5 bases). V lost 4 bases and J 4 bases, leaving 8 bases between the germline ends. CDR3 length: 12 residues. Germline lookup yields CDR1 SGHRS and CDR2 YFSETQ. Here the CDR3 reads CASSDSFYGYTF. The CDR3 DNA reads as TGCGCCAGCAGCGACAGCTTCTATGGCTACACCTTC.

This clone has only one observation. V and J are TRBV29-1 and TRBJ1-1; D is uncertain. Germline V gene lookup returns CDR1 SQVTM and CDR2 ANQGSEA. The V end was cut by 3 bases, the J end by 2 bases, with 4 bases between. This CDR3 is built from 11 residues. The CDR3: CSVDINTEAFF. As DNA, the CDR3 is TGCAGCGTTGATATAAACACTGAAGCTTTCTTT.

This clone was detected only once. The chain employs TRBV19 and TRBJ1-5, with a tentative D call TRBD1 (6 bases). CDR3 size: 15 residues. V was cut by 4 bases and J by 8 bases, with 18 bases left in between. Germline V gene data show CDR1 as LNHDA and CDR2 as SQIVND (reference sequence). CDR3 in DNA: TGTGCCAGTAGTACGACAGGAGCCCACTGGGAGCCCCAGCATTTT. Protein product: CASSTTGAHWEPQHF.

This clone was seen once. This sequence joins TRBV19 and TRBJ1-5; TRBD1 might be the D (5 bases). The germline gives CDR1 LNHDA, CDR2 SQIVND (reference sequence). This CDR3 region has 14 residues. V was shortened by 5 bases and J by 4 bases, with 12 bases between the two germline ends. The CDR3 DNA is TGTGCCAGTAGTCTTCGGGACTGGAATCAGCCCCAGCATTTT. Its protein is CASSLRDWNQPQHF. The complete variable domain, with remaining parts taken from reference TRBV19 and TRBJ1-5, reads DGGITQSPKYLFRKEGQNVTLSCEQNLNHDAMYWYRQDPGQGLRLIYYSQIVNDFQKGDIAEGYSVSREKKESFPLTVTSAQKNPTAFYLCASSLRDWNQPQHFGDGTRLSIL.

The genes are TRBV7-9 and TRBJ2-1; D possibly corresponds to TRBD2 (6 bases). V lost 1 base, J lost 5 bases, and 9 bases lay in between. The CDR3 spans 14 residues. Germline lookup yields CDR1 SEHNR and CDR2 FQNEAQ (reference sequence). CDR3 sequence (DNA): TGTGCCAGCAGCTTAGATAGCGGAAACAATGAGCAGTTCTTC. Encoded protein: CASSLDSGNNEQFF. The full variable domain, with the rest looked up from reference TRBV7-9 and TRBJ2-1, is DTGVSQNPRHKITKRGQNVTFRCDPISEHNRLYWYRQTLGQGPEFLTYFQNEAQLEKSRLLSDRFSAERPKGSFSTLEIQRTEQGDSAMYLCASSLDSGNNEQFFGPGTRLTVL.

This clone was detected a few times. This chain joins TRBV11-3 and TRBJ2-1; 7 nucleotides line up with TRBD2. With V trimmed by 1 base and J by 1 base, 7 bases remained unmatched. The CDR3 has 17 amino acids. The V gene's germline CDR1 is SGHNT and CDR2 YENEEA. This CDR3 is CASSLGGGDVSYNEQFF. CDR3 nucleotide sequence: TGTGCCAGCAGCTTAGGGGGAGGGGACGTTTCCTACAATGAGCAGTTCTTC.

This clone was counted once. This chain uses TRBV7-2 with TRBJ1-3, with 9 bases identical to TRBD1. Trimming removed 5 bases from V and 4 bases from J; junction bases left unmatched: 3. The germline V gene encodes CDR1 SGHTA and CDR2 FQGNSA. The CDR3 has 14 residues. CDR3 DNA: TGTGCCAGCAGCCAGACAGGGGGAGGAAACACCATATATTTT. It is translated as CASSQTGGGNTIYF.

This rearrangement joins TRBV5-6 to TRBJ1-2, with a weak D call TRBD1 (5 bases). The CDR3 loop spans 15 amino acids. Trimming cost V 6 bases and J 2 bases, with 17 bases left between them. CDR1 SGHDT and CDR2 YYEEEE come from the germline V gene. The CDR3 reads CASNPGGGRNYGYTF. The DNA for the CDR3 is TGTGCCAGCAACCCTGGGGGGGGAAGAAACTATGGCTACACCTTC.